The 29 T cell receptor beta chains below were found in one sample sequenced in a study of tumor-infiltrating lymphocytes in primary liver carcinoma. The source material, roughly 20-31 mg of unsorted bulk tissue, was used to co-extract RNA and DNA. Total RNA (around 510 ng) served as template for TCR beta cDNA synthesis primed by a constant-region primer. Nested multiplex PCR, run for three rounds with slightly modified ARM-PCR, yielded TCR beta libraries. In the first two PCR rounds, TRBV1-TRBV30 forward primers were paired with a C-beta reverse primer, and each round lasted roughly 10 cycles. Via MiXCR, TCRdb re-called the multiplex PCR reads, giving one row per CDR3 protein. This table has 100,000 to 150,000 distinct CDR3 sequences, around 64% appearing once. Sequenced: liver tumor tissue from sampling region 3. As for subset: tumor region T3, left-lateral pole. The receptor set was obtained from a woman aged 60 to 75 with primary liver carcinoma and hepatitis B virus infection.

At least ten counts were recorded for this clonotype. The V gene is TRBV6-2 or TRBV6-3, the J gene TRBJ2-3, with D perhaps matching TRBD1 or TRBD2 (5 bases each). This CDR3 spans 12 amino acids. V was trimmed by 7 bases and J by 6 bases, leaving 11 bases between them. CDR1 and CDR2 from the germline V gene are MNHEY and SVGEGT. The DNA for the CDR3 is TGTGCCAGCAAGGGGAGCTCGGATACGCAGTATTTT. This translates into CASKGSSDTQYF.

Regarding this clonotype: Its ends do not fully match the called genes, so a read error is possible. CDR3 DNA: TGCGCCAGCAGCTTGACCCTATCCACCACGGGAAACATCATATATTTT. Its protein product is CASSLTLSTTGNIIYF. This rearrangement joins TRBV5-1 to TRBJ1-3; no definite D call. The CDR3 covers 16 residues. Germline lookup yields CDR1 SGHRS and CDR2 YFSETQ.

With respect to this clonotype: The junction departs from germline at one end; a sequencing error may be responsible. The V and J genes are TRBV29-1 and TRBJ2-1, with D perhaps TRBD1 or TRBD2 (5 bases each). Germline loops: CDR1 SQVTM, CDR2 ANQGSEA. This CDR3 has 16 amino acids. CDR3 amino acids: CSGSGGASINSNDQFF. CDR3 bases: TGCAGCGGTTCCGGTGGGGCTAGCATAAATAGCAATGATCAGTTCTTC.

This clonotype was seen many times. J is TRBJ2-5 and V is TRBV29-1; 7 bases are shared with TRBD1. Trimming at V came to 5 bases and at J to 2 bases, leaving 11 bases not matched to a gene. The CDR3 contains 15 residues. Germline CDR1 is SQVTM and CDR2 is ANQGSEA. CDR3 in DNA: TGCAGCGTTTCCTACAGGGGCGGTTTTCAAGAGACCCAGTACTTC. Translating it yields CSVSYRGGFQETQYF.

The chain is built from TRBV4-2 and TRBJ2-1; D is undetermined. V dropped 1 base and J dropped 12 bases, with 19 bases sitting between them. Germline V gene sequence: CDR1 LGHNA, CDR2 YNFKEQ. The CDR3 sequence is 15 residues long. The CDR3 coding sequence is TGTGCCAGCAGCCAAGTCCCCAGCTCCTACGATGGGCAGTTCTTC. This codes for CASSQVPSSYDGQFF.

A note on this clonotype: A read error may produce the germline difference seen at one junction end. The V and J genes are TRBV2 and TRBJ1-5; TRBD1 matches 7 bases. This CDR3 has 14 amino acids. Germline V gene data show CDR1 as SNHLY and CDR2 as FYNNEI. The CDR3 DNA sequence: TGTGCCAGCAGATCAGGGGGGACCAATCGGCCCCAGCATTTT. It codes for CASRSGGTNRPQHF.

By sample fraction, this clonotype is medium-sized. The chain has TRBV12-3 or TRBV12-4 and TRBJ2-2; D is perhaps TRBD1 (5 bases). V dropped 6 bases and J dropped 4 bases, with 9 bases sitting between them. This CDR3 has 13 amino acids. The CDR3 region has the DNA TGTGCCAGCAGCCGACAGATCACCGGGGAGCTGTTTTTT. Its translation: CASSRQITGELFF.

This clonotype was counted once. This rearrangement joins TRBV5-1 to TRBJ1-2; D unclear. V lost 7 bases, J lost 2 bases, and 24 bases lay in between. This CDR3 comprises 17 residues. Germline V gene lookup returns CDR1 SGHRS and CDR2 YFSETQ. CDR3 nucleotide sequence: TGCGCCAGCCGCCCGACCCTCCGAAGGGTGTCGAACTATGGCTACACCTTC. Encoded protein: CASRPTLRRVSNYGYTF.

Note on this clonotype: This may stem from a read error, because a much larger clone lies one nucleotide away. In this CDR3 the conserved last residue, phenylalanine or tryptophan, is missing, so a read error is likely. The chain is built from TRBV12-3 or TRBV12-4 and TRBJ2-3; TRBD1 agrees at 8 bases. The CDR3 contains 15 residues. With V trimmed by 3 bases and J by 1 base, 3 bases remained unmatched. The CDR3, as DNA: TGTGCCAGCAGTTTTTCAGGGGGCCGCACAGATACGCAGTATTCT. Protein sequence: CASSFSGGRTDTQYS.

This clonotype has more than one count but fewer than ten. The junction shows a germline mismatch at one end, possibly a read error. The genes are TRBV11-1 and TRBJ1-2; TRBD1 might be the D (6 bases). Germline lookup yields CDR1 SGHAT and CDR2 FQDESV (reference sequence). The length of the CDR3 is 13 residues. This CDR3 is CTSSPGQFPGYTF. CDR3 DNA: TGTACCAGTAGCCCAGGACAGTTCCCTGGCTACACCTTC.

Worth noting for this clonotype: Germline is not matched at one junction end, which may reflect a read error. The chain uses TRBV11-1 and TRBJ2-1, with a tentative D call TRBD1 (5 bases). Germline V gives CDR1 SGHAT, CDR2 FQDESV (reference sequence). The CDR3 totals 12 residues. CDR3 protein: CANSLDRNEQFF. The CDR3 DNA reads TGTGCTAACAGCCTTGACAGAAATGAGCAGTTCTTT.

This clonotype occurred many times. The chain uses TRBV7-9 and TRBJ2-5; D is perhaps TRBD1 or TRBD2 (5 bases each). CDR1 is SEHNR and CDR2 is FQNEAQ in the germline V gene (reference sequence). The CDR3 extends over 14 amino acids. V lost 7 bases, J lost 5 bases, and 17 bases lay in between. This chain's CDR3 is CASIPSGSGETQYF. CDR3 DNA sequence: TGTGCCAGCATCCCGTCAGGGAGCGGCGAGACCCAGTACTTC. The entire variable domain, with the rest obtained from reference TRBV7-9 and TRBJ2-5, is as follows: DTGVSQNPRHKITKRGQNVTFRCDPISEHNRLYWYRQTLGQGPEFLTYFQNEAQLEKSRLLSDRFSAERPKGSFSTLEIQRTEQGDSAMYLCASIPSGSGETQYFGPGTRLLVL.

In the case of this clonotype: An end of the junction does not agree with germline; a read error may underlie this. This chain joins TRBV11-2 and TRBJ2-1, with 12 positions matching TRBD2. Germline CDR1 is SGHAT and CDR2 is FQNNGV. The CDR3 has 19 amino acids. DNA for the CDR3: TGTGCCAGTAGCTTCCGGGAGACTAGCGGGAGCAGGTCCTACAATGAGCAGTTCTTC. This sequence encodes CASSFRETSGSRSYNEQFF.

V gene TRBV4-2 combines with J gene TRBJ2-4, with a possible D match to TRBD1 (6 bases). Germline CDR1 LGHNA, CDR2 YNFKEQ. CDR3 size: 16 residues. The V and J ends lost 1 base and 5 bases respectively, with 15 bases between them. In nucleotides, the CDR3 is TGTGCCAGCAGCCAAGGTGAGTATGCAGGGGAAAACATTCAGTACTTC. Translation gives CASSQGEYAGENIQYF.

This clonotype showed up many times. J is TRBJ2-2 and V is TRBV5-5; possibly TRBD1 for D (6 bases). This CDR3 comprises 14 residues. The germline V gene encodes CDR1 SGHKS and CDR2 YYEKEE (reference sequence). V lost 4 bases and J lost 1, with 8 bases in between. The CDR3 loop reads CASSVQGNTGELFF. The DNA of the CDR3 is TGTGCCAGCAGCGTACAGGGGAACACCGGGGAGCTGTTTTTT.

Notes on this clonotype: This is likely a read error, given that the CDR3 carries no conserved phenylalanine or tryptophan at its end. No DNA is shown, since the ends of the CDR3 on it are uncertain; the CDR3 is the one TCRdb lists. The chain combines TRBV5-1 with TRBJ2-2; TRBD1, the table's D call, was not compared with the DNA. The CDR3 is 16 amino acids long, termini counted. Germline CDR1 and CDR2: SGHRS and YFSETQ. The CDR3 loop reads CASSPRDFQGTGELVI.

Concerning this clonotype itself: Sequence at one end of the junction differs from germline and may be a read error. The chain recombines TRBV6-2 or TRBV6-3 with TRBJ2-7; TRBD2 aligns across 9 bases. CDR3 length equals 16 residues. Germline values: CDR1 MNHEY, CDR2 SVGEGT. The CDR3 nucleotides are TGTGCCAGCAATTACTCGGAGCGGGAGGCGTCCTACGAGCAGTATTTC. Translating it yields CASNYSEREASYEQYF.

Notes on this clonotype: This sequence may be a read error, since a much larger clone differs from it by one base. The CDR3 sequence: CASRPSESAGNEQFF. In nucleotides, the CDR3 is TGTGCCAGCAGGCCGAGCGAGAGCGCTGGAAATGAGCAGTTCTTC. The V gene is TRBV12-3 or TRBV12-4, the J gene TRBJ2-1; no clear D. The CDR3 totals 15 residues. The germline V and J ends were trimmed by 6 bases and 7 bases, with 19 bases remaining between them.

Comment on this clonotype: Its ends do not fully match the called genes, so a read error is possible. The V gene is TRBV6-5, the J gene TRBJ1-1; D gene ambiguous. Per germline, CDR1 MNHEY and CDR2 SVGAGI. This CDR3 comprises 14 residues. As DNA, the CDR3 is TGTGTCAGCAGAACCGTGGCAGGTCCTACTGAAGCTTTCTTT. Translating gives CVSRTVAGPTEAFF.

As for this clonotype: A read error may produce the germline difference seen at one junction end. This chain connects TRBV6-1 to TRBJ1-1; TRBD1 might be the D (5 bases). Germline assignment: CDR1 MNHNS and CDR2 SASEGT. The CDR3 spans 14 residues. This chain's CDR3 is CASRAGTENIEAFF. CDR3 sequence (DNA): TGTGCCAGCAGAGCCGGGACTGAGAACATTGAAGCTTTCTTT.

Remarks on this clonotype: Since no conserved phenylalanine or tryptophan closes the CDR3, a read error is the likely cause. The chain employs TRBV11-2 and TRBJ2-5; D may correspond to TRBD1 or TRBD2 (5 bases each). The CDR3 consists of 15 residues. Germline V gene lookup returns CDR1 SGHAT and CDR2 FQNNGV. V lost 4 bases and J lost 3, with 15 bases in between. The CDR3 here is CASSSPRQGEETQYI. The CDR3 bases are TGTGCCAGCAGCTCCCCCCGCCAGGGAGAAGAGACCCAGTACATA.

CDR3 protein: CASSPRAGTQYF. CDR3 in DNA: TGTGCCAGTAGCCCCCGGGCGGGTACGCAGTATTTT. V is TRBV11-2 and J is TRBJ2-3; possible D gene TRBD2, 5 bases. V lost 9 bases to trimming and J lost 8 bases, with 15 bases between them. The CDR3 is made up of 12 amino acids. Germline V lookup: CDR1 SGHAT, CDR2 FQNNGV.

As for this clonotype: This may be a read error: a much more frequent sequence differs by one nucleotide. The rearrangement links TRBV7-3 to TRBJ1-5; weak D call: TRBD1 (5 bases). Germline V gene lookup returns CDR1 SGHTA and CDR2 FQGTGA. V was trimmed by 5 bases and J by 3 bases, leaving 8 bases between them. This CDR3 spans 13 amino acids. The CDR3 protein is CASSPDNNQPQHF. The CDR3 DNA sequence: TGTGCCAGCAGCCCGGACAACAATCAGCCCCAGCATTTT.

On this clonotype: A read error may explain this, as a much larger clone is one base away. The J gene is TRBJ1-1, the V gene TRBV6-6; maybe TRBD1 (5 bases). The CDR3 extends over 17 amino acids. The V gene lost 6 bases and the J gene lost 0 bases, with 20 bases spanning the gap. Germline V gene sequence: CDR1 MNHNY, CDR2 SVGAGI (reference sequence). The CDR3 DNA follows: TGTGCCAGCAGCAGAGATGGGACGGACCCCGTGAACACTGAAGCTTTCTTT. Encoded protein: CASSRDGTDPVNTEAFF.

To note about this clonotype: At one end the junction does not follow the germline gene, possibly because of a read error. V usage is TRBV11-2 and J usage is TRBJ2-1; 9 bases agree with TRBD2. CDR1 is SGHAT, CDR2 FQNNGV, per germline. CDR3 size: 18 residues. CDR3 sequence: CTSSLVLAGGSGPLERFF. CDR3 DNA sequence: TGTACCAGCAGCTTAGTATTGGCGGGAGGGTCCGGCCCACTTGAGCGGTTCTTC.

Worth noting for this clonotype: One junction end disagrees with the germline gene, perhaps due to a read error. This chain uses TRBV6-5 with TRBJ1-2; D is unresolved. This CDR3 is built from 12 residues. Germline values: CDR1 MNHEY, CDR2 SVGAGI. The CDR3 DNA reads TGTGCATGTTCAATCGGATCTGATTTGTTTCTCTTC. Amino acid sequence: CACSIGSDLFLF.

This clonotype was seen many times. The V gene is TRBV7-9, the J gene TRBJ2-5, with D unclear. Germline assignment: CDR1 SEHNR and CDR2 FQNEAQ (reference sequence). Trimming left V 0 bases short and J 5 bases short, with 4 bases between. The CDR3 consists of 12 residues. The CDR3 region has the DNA TGTGCCAGCAGCTTAGCGTCCGAGACCCAGTACTTC. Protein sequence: CASSLASETQYF.

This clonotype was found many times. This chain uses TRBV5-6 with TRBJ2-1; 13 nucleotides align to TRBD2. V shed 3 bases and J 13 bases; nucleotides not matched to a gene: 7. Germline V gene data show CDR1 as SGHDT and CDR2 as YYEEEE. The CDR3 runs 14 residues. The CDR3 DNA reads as TGTGCCAGCAGCTCGCGGACTAGCGGGAGTTTCCAGTTCTTC. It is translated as CASSSRTSGSFQFF.

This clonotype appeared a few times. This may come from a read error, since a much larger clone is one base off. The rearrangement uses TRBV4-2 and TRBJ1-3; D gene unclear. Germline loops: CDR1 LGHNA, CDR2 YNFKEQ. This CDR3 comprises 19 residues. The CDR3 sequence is CANSHQLGSLRSSGNTIYF. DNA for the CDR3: TGTGCCAACAGCCACCAATTGGGGAGTCTCAGGAGCTCTGGAAACACCATATATTTT.